This TCR beta chain is drawn from a study of cytomegalovirus exposure and HLA in healthy donors. About this clone itself: Antigen specificity is unknown.

Study observations and caveats: Specificity for CMV antigens was confirmed in vitro for a few of the CMV-associated chains.

Both 60 Vbeta primers and 13 Jbeta primers went into the PCR. The authors' processing: In a later analysis, the count reached about 75 million unique TCR beta chains, with 9 million to 11 million shared. Method: immunoSEQ multiplex PCR; TCRdb's copy keeps in-frame clones and lacks some. V and J calls plus clone size are reproduced from that table; the DNA served to infer D and trimming. Of roughly 140,000 clones listed, about 80% are singletons. CDR1 and CDR2 (germline): MNHNS, SASEGT. The CDR3 is made up of 14 amino acids. Trimming took 4 bases from V and 5 from J, leaving 14 bases between them. The chain is built from TRBV6-1 and TRBJ1-2; tentative D call: TRBD1 (6 bases). Source material: PBMCs. This receptor was identified in a female donor in good health and CMV-seronegative. CDR3 protein: CASSGLQGQYGYTF. The CDR3 region has the DNA TGTGCCAGCAGTGGATTACAGGGACAATATGGCTACACCTTC.